These 8 T cell receptor beta chains came from one sample sequenced in a study of blood T cell repertoires in COVID-19 (dated by TCRdb to the early 2020s). Library prep was done by the immunoSEQ multiplex PCR assay. TCRdb took over this immuneACCESS table, retaining in-frame rearrangements with V and J assigned. Such tables are incomplete; in checked studies, under half of the missing clones stem from an unresolved V gene, and the remainder is unexplained. The sample table holds 150,000 or so clones, of which about three quarters were seen once. Around 9.5% of the sample goes to the ten largest clones. Input material: peripheral blood. These receptors all come from a woman aged 50 to 65 with active or convalescent COVID-19.

The rearrangement links TRBV25-1 to TRBJ2-7; 11 positions agree with TRBD2. CDR1 MGHDK and CDR2 SYGVNS come from the germline V gene. Unmatched junction bases numbered 2, after V lost 5 bases and J lost 2 bases. The CDR3 sequence is 14 residues long. In DNA, the CDR3 is TGTGCCAGCAGTAATAGCGGGGGGGCCTACGAGCAGTACTTC. Protein: CASSNSGGAYEQYF.

J is TRBJ2-3 and V is TRBV7-8, with 7 bases that match TRBD1. CDR1 and CDR2 from the germline V gene are SGHVS and FQNEAQ. CDR3 size: 15 residues. V shed 5 bases, J shed 1 base, and the junction held 6 bases outside the gene matches. CDR3 nucleotide sequence: TGTGCCAGCAGCCGCAGGACAGGTGGCACAGATACGCAGTATTTT. Translation: CASSRRTGGTDTQYF.

This clone has just a few counts. J is TRBJ1-1 and V is TRBV4-1; a weak D match, TRBD1 (5 bases). This CDR3 has 17 residues. Deletions cut 0 bases from V and 3 bases from J, with 17 bases between. Germline CDR1 reads MGHRA; CDR2 reads YSYEKL. The DNA of the CDR3 is TGCGCCAGCAGCCAAGATGGGGCCCAGGGCCGGGACACTGAAGCTTTCTTT. Translation gives CASSQDGAQGRDTEAFF.

This chain uses TRBV30 with TRBJ1-1; D possibly corresponds to TRBD1 (5 bases). Per germline, CDR1 GTSNPN and CDR2 SVGIG (reference sequence). This CDR3 is built from 14 residues. Trimming stripped 4 bases from V and 5 bases from J, with 17 bases between. The CDR3 sequence is CAWTPSGPRTEAFF. The CDR3 DNA follows: TGTGCCTGGACGCCCTCAGGGCCGCGGACTGAAGCTTTCTTT.

The chain couples TRBV2 to TRBJ1-6; D is unresolved. Looked up from germline, CDR1 is SNHLY and CDR2 is FYNNEI. The CDR3 has 15 residues. V was trimmed by 8 bases and J by 2 bases, leaving 13 bases between them. CDR3 DNA: TGTGCCAGCTCCGGCCCACAGACCTATAATTCACCCCTCCACTTT. Translated: CASSGPQTYNSPLHF.

The genes are TRBV25-1 and TRBJ1-6; perhaps TRBD1 as D (6 bases). This CDR3 comprises 14 residues. Germline values: CDR1 MGHDK, CDR2 SYGVNS. V was shortened by 8 bases and J by 5 bases, with 13 bases between the two germline ends. CDR3 sequence (DNA): TGTGCCAGCTCAACGGGACATCATAATTCACCCCTCCACTTT. Residues: CASSTGHHNSPLHF.

The rearrangement joins TRBV28 to TRBJ1-5; D remains ambiguous. CDR3 length: 11 amino acids. CDR1 MDHEN and CDR2 SYDVKM come from the germline V gene. Trimming took off 8 bases at V and 2 bases at J, with 4 bases between the two ends. The CDR3 spells CASGGNQPQHF. In DNA form, the CDR3 reads TGTGCCAGCGGAGGCAATCAGCCCCAGCATTTT.

The rearrangement joins TRBV11-2 to TRBJ2-5, with TRBD2 matching over 8 bases. This CDR3 has 15 amino acids. Germline V CDR1 and CDR2: SGHAT, FQNNGV. Unmatched junction bases numbered 5, after V lost 5 bases and J lost 0 bases. This CDR3 is CASSQLAGNQETQYF. CDR3 coding DNA: TGTGCCAGCAGCCAGCTAGCGGGTAACCAAGAGACCCAGTACTTC.